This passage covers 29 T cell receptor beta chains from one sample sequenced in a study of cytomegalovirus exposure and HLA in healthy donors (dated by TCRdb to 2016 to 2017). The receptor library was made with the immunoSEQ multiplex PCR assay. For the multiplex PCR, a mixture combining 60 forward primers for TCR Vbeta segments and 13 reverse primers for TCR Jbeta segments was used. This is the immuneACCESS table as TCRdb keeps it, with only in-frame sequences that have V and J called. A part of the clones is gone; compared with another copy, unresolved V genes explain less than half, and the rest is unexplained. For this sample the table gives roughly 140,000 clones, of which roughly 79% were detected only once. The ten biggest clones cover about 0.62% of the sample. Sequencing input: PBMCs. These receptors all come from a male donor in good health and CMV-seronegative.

CDR3 in DNA: TGTGCCAGCAGCTTATACACATCTGGGGCCAACGTCCTGACTTTC. Protein product: CASSLYTSGANVLTF. This chain connects TRBV5-4 to TRBJ2-6; D is undetermined. V was trimmed by 2 bases and J by 1 base, leaving 7 bases between them. Germline V gene data show CDR1 as SGHNT and CDR2 as YYREEE (reference sequence). The CDR3 contains 15 residues.

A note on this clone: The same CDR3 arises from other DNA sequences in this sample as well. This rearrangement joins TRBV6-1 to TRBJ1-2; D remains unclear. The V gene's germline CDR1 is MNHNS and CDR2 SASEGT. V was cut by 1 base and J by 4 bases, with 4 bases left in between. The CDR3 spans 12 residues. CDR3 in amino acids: CASSEGGYGYTF. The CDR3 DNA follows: TGTGCCAGCAGTGAAGGAGGCTATGGCTACACCTTC.

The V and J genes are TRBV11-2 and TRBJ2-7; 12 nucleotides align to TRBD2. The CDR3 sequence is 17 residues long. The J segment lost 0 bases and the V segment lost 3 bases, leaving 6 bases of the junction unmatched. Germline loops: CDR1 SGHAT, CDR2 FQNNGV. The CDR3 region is CASSFGLAGGSSYEQYF. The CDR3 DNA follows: TGTGCCAGCAGCTTCGGCCTAGCGGGAGGGAGCTCCTACGAGCAGTACTTC.

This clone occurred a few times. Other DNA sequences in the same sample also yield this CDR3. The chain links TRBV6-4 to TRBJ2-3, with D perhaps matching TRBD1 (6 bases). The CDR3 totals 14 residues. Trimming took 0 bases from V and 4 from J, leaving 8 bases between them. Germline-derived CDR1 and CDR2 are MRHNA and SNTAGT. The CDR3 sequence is CASSDSSGADTQYF. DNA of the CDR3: TGTGCCAGCAGTGACTCGTCAGGGGCAGATACGCAGTATTTT.

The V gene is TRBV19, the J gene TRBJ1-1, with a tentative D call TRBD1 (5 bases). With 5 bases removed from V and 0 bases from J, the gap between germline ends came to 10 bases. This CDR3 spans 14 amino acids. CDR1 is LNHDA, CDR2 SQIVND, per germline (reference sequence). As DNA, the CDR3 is TGTGCCAGTAGTCCGCTGACAGTGAACACTGAAGCTTTCTTT. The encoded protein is CASSPLTVNTEAFF.

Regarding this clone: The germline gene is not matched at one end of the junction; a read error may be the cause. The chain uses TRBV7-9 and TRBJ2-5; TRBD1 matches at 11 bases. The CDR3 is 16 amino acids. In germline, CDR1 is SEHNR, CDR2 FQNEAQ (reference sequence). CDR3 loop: CSSSTWTGGPQETQYF. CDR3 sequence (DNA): TGTTCCAGCAGCACCTGGACAGGGGGCCCCCAAGAGACCCAGTACTTC.

CDR3 amino acids: CASTDSLKGEQFF. Written as DNA, the CDR3 is TGCGCCAGCACAGACAGTCTCAAGGGTGAGCAGTTCTTC. V is TRBV4-3 and J is TRBJ2-1, with a weak D call TRBD1 (5 bases). CDR1 is LGHNA, CDR2 YSLEER, per germline. Trimming cost V 7 bases and J 9 bases, with 16 bases left between them. The CDR3 is 13 residues long.

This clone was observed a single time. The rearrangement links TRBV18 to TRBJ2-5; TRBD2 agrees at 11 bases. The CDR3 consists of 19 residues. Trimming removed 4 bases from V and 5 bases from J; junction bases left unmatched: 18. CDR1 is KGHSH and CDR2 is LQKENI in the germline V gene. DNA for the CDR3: TGTGCCAGCTCACTGATAACCAGTACTAGCGGGAGCGCCTGGGAGACCCAGTACTTC. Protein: CASSLITSTSGSAWETQYF. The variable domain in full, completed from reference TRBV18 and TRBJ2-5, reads NAGVMQNPRHLVRRRGQEARLRCSPMKGHSHVYWYRQLPEEGLKFMVYLQKENIIDESGMPKERFSAEFPKEGPSILRIQQVVRGDSAAYFCASSLITSTSGSAWETQYFGPGTRLLVL.

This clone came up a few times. In DNA, the CDR3 is TGTGCTAGTGGTTTGGGAGGACAGGGGGTTGTCTATGGCTACACCTTC. Translated, it gives CASGLGGQGVVYGYTF. The chain combines TRBV12-5 with TRBJ1-2, with 10 bases that match TRBD1. Germline CDR1 is LGHNT and CDR2 is FRNRAP. Trimming cost V 1 base and J 4 bases; bases outside gene matches: 6. The CDR3 sequence is 16 residues long. Filled out from reference TRBV12-5 and TRBJ1-2, the complete variable domain reads DARVTQTPRHKVTEMGQEVTMRCQPILGHNTVFWYRQTMMQGLELLAYFRNRAPLDDSGMPKDRFSAEMPDATLATLKIQPSEPRDSAVYFCASGLGGQGVVYGYTFGSGTRLTVV.

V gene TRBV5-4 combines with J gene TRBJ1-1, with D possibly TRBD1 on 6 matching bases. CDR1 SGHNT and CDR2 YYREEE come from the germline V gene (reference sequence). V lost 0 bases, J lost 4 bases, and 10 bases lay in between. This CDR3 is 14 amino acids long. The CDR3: CASSLAGAGTEAFF. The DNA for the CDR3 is TGTGCCAGCAGCTTGGCAGGGGCGGGCACTGAAGCTTTCTTT.

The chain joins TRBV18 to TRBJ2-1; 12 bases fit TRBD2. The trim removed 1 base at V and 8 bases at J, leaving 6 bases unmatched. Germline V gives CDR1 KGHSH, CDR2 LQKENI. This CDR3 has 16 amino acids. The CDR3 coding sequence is TGTGCCAGCTCACCACTCCTAGCGGGGGGGAGGTATGAGCAGTTCTTC. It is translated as CASSPLLAGGRYEQFF.

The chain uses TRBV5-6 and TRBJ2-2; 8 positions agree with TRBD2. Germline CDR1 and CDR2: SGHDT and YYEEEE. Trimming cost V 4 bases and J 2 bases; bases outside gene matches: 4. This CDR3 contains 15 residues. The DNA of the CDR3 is TGTGCCAGCAGCCGGGAGGGGCGAAACACCGGGGAGCTGTTTTTT. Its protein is CASSREGRNTGELFF.

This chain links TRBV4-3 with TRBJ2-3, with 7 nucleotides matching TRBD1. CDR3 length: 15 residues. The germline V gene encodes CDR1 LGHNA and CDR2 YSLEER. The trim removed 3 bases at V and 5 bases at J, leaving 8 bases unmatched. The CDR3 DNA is TGCGCCAGCAGCCATGAAACAGGGGTGGGAGATACGCAGTATTTT. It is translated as CASSHETGVGDTQYF.

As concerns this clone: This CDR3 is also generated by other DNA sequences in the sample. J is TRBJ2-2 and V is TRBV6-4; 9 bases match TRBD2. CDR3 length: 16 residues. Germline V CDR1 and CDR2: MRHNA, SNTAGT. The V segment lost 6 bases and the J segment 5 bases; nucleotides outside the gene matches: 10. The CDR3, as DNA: TGTGCCAGCAGCCCGGGGGTAGCGGGAGAAACCGGGGAGCTGTTTTTT. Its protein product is CASSPGVAGETGELFF.

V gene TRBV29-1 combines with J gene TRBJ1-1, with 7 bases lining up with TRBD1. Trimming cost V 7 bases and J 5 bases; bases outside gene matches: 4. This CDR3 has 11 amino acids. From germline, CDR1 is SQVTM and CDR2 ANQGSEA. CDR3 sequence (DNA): TGCAGCGGGGGACAGCAGACTGAAGCTTTCTTT. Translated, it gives CSGGQQTEAFF.

This chain's CDR3 is CASSPVAGYGYTF. CDR3 coding DNA: TGTGCCAGCAGCCCCGTCGCAGGTTATGGCTACACCTTC. This rearrangement joins TRBV7-9 to TRBJ1-2; D call uncertain. The V gene's germline CDR1 is SEHNR and CDR2 FQNEAQ (reference sequence). The ends were cut back, 5 bases at V and 5 bases at J, with 12 bases in the middle. The CDR3 is 13 amino acids.

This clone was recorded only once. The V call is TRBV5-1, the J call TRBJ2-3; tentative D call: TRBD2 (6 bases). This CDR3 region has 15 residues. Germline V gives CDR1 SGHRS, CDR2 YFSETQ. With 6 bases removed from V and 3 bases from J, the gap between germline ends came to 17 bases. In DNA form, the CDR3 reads TGCGCCAGCACCCCGGGGGTGGGGTGGACAGATACGCAGTATTTT. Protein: CASTPGVGWTDTQYF.

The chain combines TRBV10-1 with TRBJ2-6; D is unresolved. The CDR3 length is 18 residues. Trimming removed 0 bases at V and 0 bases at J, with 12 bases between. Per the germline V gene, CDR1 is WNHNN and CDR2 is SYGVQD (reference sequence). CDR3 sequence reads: CASSESRQSGSGANVLTF. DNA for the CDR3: TGCGCCAGCAGTGAGTCGCGGCAGAGTGGCTCTGGGGCCAACGTCCTGACTTTC.

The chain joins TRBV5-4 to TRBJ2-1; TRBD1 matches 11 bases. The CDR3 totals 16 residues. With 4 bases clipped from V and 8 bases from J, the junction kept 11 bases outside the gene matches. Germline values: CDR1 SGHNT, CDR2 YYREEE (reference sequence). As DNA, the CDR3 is TGTGCCAGCAGCGCAGCCCGGGACAGGGGGATCGATGAGCAGTTCTTC. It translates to CASSAARDRGIDEQFF.

CDR3 sequence reads: CASSQQGSTGELFF. CDR3 bases: TGTGCCAGCTCACAACAGGGGAGTACCGGGGAGCTGTTTTTT. The V gene is TRBV5-4, the J gene TRBJ2-2, with 7 bases aligning to TRBD1. The V and J ends lost 7 bases and 5 bases, in that order; junction bases with no gene match: 8. The CDR3 consists of 14 residues. Germline CDR1 is SGHNT and CDR2 is YYREEE (reference sequence).

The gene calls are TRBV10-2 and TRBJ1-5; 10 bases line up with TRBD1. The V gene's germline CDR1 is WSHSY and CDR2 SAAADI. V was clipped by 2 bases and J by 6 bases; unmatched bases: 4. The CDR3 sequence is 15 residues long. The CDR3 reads CASSEDRGPAQPQHF. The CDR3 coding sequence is TGCGCCAGCAGTGAGGACAGGGGGCCAGCTCAGCCCCAGCATTTT.

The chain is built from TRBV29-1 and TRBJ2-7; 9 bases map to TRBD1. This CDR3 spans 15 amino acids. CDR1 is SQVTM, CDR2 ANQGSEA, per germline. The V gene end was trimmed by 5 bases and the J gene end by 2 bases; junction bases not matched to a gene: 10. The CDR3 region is CSVSHPGQGTYEQYF. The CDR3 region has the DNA TGCAGCGTTTCTCACCCGGGACAGGGCACCTACGAGCAGTACTTC.

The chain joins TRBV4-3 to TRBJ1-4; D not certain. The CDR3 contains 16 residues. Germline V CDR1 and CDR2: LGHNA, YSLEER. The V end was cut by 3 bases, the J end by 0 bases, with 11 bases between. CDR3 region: CASSQADKATNEKLFF. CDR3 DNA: TGCGCCAGCAGCCAGGCCGACAAAGCAACTAATGAAAAACTGTTTTTT.

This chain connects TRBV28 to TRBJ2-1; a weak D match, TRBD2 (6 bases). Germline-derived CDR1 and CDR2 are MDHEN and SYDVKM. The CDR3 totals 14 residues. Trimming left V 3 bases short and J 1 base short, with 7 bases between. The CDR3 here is CASSLEGSYNEQFF. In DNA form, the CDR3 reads TGTGCCAGCAGTTTGGAGGGATCCTACAATGAGCAGTTCTTC.

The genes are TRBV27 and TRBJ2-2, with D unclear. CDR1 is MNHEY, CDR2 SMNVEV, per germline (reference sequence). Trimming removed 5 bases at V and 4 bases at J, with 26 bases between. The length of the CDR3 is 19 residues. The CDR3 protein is CASSRKPNSKTYFTGELFF. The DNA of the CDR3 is TGTGCCAGCAGTCGCAAACCGAACTCGAAGACTTACTTCACCGGGGAGCTGTTTTTT.

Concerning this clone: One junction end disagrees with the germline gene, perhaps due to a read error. The CDR3 coding sequence is TGTTCCAGCAGCCCAGAGGCCAGGGTCACTGAAGCTTTCTTT. Its translation is CSSSPEARVTEAFF. The chain recombines TRBV7-9 with TRBJ1-1; D might be TRBD1 (5 bases). The CDR3 has 14 residues. Looked up from germline, CDR1 is SEHNR and CDR2 is FQNEAQ (reference sequence).

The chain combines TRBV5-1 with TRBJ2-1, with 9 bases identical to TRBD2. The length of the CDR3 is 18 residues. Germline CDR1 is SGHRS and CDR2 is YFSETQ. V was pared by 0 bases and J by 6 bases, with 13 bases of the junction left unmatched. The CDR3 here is CASSLVASGALPPNEQFF. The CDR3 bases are TGCGCCAGCAGCTTGGTGGCTAGCGGGGCTCTACCGCCCAATGAGCAGTTCTTC.

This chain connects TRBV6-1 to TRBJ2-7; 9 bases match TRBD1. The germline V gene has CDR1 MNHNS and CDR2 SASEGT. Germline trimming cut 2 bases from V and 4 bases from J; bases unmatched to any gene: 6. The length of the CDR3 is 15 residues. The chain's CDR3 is CASSEQGQGIYEQYF. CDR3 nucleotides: TGTGCCAGCAGTGAACAGGGACAGGGTATTTACGAGCAGTACTTC.

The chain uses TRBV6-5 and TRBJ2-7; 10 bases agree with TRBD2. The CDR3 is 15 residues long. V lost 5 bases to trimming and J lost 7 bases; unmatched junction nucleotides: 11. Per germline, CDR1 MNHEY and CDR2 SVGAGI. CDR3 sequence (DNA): TGTGCCAGCAGTCGGAGGACTAGCGGAAACCGAGAGCAGTACTTC. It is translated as CASSRRTSGNREQYF.